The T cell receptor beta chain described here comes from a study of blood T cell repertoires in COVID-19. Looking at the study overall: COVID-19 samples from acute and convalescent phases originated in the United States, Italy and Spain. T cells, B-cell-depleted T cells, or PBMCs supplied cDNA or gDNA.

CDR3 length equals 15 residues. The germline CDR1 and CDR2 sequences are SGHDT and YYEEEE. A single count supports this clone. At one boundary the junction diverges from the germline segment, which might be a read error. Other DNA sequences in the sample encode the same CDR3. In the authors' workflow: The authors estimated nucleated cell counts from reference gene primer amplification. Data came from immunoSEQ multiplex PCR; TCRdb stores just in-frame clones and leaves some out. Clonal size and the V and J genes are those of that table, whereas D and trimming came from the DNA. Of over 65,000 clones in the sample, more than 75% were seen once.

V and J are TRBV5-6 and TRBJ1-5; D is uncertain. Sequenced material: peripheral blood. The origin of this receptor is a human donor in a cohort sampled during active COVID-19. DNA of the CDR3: TGTGCTAGCAGCTTTGGACTGAATAGCAATCAGCCCCAGCATTTT. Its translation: CASSFGLNSNQPQHF. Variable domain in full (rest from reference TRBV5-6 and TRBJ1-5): DAGVTQSPTHLIKTRGQQVTLRCSPKSGHDTVSWYQQALGQGPQFIFQYYEEEERQRGNFPDRFSGHQFPNYSSELNVNALLLGDSALYLCASSFGLNSNQPQHFGDGTRLSIL.